The sequence of this T cell receptor beta chain was determined in a study of T cells in women clearing cervical HPV infection. About this clone itself: Read data end 3 residues before the CDR3 end; the end is taken from the germline J gene.

The germline V gene has CDR1 SGHRS and CDR2 YFSETQ. This CDR3 is built from 15 residues. Here immunoSEQ multiplex PCR was the method, and the copy in TCRdb shows in-frame clones only, minus some. This sample's table has roughly 22,000 clones. The origin of this receptor is a woman aged 18-70 years with a cervical HPV16 infection that either progressed to CIN3+ or cleared (not recorded which). This chain joins TRBV5-1 and TRBJ2-3, with TRBD2 matching over 8 bases. The sequencing sample was made of blood buffy coat. The CDR3 bases that were read are TGCGCCAGCAGCTGGGAACTAGCGGCAGTTGGGACG. Translated: CASSWELAAVGT. The whole CDR3 region reads CASSWELAAVGTQYF. Filled out from reference TRBV5-1 and TRBJ2-3, the complete variable domain reads KAGVTQTPRYLIKTRGQQVTLSCSPISGHRSVSWYQQTPGQGLQFLFEYFSETQRNKGNFPGRFSGRQFSNSRSEMNVSTLELGDSALYLCASSWELAAVGTQYFGPGTRLTVL.